This TCR beta chain stems from a study of early T cells in non-severe SARS-CoV-2 infection. Study details: From unsorted whole blood, bulk RNA was sequenced, and the chains remained unpaired.

Individual cDNA molecules received unique molecular identifiers during library preparation. MiXCR, run by TCRdb on the 5' RACE reads, gives a single entry per CDR3 protein. The sample carries some 30,000 distinct CDR3 sequences, roughly 7.2% recorded once. With 6 bases removed from V and 7 bases from J, the gap between germline ends came to 13 bases. CDR1 is LNHDA and CDR2 is SQIVND in the germline V gene (reference sequence). The CDR3 contains 13 residues. This receptor was identified in an adult who was a healthcare worker with PCR-confirmed SARS-CoV-2 infection or an uninfected control (not recorded which). The sequenced material came from whole blood. This rearrangement joins TRBV19 to TRBJ2-1; D is perhaps TRBD2 (6 bases). For the CDR3, the DNA is TGTGCCAGTAGCCCGGGACTGATAAATGAGCAGTTCTTC. Amino acids: CASSPGLINEQFF.